This TCR beta chain comes out of a study of vaccination and CD4 T cells after COVID-19. As for the study in general: There were a few convalescent patients sampled at day 14 and again at days 161 to 241 post-vaccination.

Sequencing of DNA taken from cultured CD4+ T cells relied on the Oncomine TCR Beta short-read assay. Investigators obtained genomic DNA by extraction from cultured CD4+ T cells. TCRdb passed the PCR reads through MiXCR, listing each CDR3 protein once. The data hold tens of thousands of distinct CDR3 sequences, with under 40% observed a single time. CDR1 and CDR2 (germline): DFQATT, SNEGSKA (reference sequence). The CDR3 length is 14 residues. V gave up 1 base and J gave up 3 bases; unmatched junction bases: 1. The time point here: late sampling 161 to 241 days after vaccination in three convalescent patients. Documented treatment: approximately nine-day PBMC culture with coronavirus spike peptide pools or control peptides (ViraFEST assay). A remark on this clonotype: The antigen is unknown.

This chain connects TRBV20-1 to TRBJ2-5; TRBD2 matches 11 bases. Sequenced material: CD4+ T cells from blood, cultured in vitro, taken about 7 months after SARS-CoV-2 vaccination. This TCR came from a human donor who had recovered from COVID-19. CDR3 DNA: TGCAGTGCTAGAGCGGGACTAGCGGAAGAGACCCAGTACTTC. This gives the protein CSARAGLAEETQYF.